This is a list of T cell receptor beta chains from one sample in a study of shared clonotypes between healthy human individuals. The repertoire was sequenced with immunoSEQ multiplex PCR; TCRdb's copy has only in-frame clones and lacks some. The sample yields about 700,000 clones, roughly 70% seen once. The sample consisted of memory CD4+ T cells sorted from blood. Every receptor here comes from a woman in her twenties or thirties in good health. CDR3s leave out the opening cysteine and the closing phenylalanine or tryptophan. Each record gives: J gene, V gene, CDR3 protein.

j_call: TRBJ1-5
v_call: TRBV5-6
cdr3_aa: ASSLFASGGDQPQH

j_call: TRBJ2-1
v_call: TRBV19
cdr3_aa: ASSARLRTSGSMNEQF

j_call: TRBJ1-2
v_call: TRBV28
cdr3_aa: ASAAANYGYT

j_call: TRBJ1-3
v_call: TRBV6-6
cdr3_aa: AAGGGAGNTIY

j_call: TRBJ1-3
v_call: TRBV7-2
cdr3_aa: ASSLVGTSGNTIY

j_call: TRBJ2-6
v_call: TRBV7-2
cdr3_aa: ASSLAGGAGANVLT

j_call: TRBJ2-7
v_call: TRBV5-1
cdr3_aa: ASSLAAGDTYEQY

j_call: TRBJ2-7
v_call: TRBV10-3
cdr3_aa: AISETLQGADEQY

j_call: TRBJ1-2
v_call: TRBV28
cdr3_aa: ASSLVDYGYT

j_call: TRBJ1-5
v_call: TRBV5-1
cdr3_aa: ASSETGNQPQH

j_call: TRBJ1-1
v_call: TRBV6-5
cdr3_aa: ASSPGQGNTEAF

j_call: TRBJ1-2
v_call: TRBV18
cdr3_aa: ASSPLTGGGGYT

j_call: TRBJ2-3
v_call: TRBV25-1
cdr3_aa: ASRTGTDTQY

j_call: TRBJ1-5
v_call: TRBV6-1
cdr3_aa: ASSEGQVRDQPQH

j_call: TRBJ2-7
v_call: TRBV29-1
cdr3_aa: SMWTGGRDEQY

j_call: TRBJ1-2
v_call: TRBV29-1
cdr3_aa: SVDGTGPLGYGYT

j_call: TRBJ1-1
v_call: TRBV30
cdr3_aa: AWSEQNTEAF

j_call: TRBJ2-7
v_call: TRBV5-1
cdr3_aa: ASSLEGQGLREQY

j_call: TRBJ1-2
v_call: TRBV30
cdr3_aa: AWSPANYGYT

j_call: TRBJ1-5
v_call: TRBV7-9
cdr3_aa: ASSLIPGSNQPQH

j_call: TRBJ2-2
v_call: TRBV5-1
cdr3_aa: ASSLAAQANTGELF

j_call: TRBJ2-1
v_call: TRBV5-4
cdr3_aa: ASSQEAGSDIYNEQF

j_call: TRBJ2-1
v_call: TRBV5-1
cdr3_aa: ASSLVSADEQF

j_call: TRBJ1-2
v_call: TRBV28
cdr3_aa: ASKTTYGYT

j_call: TRBJ1-3
v_call: TRBV7-9
cdr3_aa: ASSSSGRGSGNTIY

j_call: TRBJ2-3
v_call: TRBV14
cdr3_aa: ASSQPMTASTDTQY

j_call: TRBJ2-7
v_call: TRBV6-5
cdr3_aa: ASSSKAENSYEQY

j_call: TRBJ1-3
v_call: TRBV10-3
cdr3_aa: ALRTNSGNTIY

j_call: TRBJ1-2
v_call: TRBV28
cdr3_aa: ASRTGSDYGYT

j_call: TRBJ2-5
v_call: TRBV27
cdr3_aa: ASRAGNQETQY

j_call: TRBJ2-6
v_call: TRBV19
cdr3_aa: ASQQGAGNVLT

j_call: TRBJ2-3
v_call: TRBV15
cdr3_aa: ATSRGKPSTDTQY

j_call: TRBJ1-1
v_call: TRBV28
cdr3_aa: ASSLGDRGNTEAF

j_call: TRBJ2-7
v_call: TRBV28
cdr3_aa: ASSLLGASGRGSYEQY

j_call: TRBJ1-1
v_call: TRBV15
cdr3_aa: ATSSRYSVDEAF

j_call: TRBJ1-6
v_call: TRBV30
cdr3_aa: AWSVGVYEGADNSPLH

j_call: TRBJ2-1
v_call: TRBV28
cdr3_aa: ASSLSGREQF

j_call: TRBJ1-1
v_call: TRBV30
cdr3_aa: AWSGGLILVGAF

j_call: TRBJ1-5
v_call: TRBV11-2
cdr3_aa: ASSLEGRGNQPQH

j_call: TRBJ2-4
v_call: TRBV2
cdr3_aa: ATKGDLAKNIQY

j_call: TRBJ2-7
v_call: TRBV18
cdr3_aa: ASSPPNGHEQY